This T cell receptor beta chain was captured by sequencing in a study of graft-versus-host responses after intestinal transplantation. For this clone: What it recognizes is unknown.

Assay: immunoSEQ multiplex PCR; the TCRdb copy retains only in-frame clones and omits some. The sample carries over 65,000 clones, approximately 89% recorded once. V dropped 4 bases and J dropped 5; count of bases not matched to a gene: 8. Germline assignment: CDR1 SNHLY and CDR2 FYNNEI. The CDR3 runs 17 residues. The rearrangement uses TRBV2 and TRBJ2-2; 12 nucleotides match TRBD2. The receptor comes from a human donor who was the organ donor for an intestinal transplant. Specimen: unstimulated CD8+ T cells sorted from spleen or lymph node cells, collected before transplant. The CDR3, as DNA: TGTGCCAGCAGTGCAGCTAGCGGGAGGGCCAGGACCGGGGAGCTGTTTTTT. It specifies CASSAASGRARTGELFF.